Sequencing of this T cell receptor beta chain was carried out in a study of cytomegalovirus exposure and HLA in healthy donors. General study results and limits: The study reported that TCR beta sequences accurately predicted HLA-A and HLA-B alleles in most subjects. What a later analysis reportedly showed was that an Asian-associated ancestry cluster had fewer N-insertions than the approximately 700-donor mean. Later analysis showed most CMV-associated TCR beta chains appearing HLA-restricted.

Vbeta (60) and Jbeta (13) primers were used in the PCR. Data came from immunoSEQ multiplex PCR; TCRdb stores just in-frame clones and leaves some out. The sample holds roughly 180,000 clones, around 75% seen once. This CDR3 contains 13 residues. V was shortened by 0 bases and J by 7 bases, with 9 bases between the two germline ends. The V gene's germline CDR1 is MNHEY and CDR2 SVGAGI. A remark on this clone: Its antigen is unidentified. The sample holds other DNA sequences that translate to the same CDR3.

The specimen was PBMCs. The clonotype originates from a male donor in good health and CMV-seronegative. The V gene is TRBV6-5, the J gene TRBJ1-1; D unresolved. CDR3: CASSYSGGSEAFF. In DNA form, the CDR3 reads TGTGCCAGCAGTTACTCGGGAGGGAGTGAAGCTTTCTTT.